A selection of T cell receptor beta chains follows, all from one sample in a study of cytomegalovirus exposure and HLA in healthy donors. TCRdb keeps only in-frame clones here, not all; method: immunoSEQ multiplex PCR. The data show 100,000 to 150,000 clones, about 73% seen once. The source material was PBMCs. The receptors were sampled from a woman aged 40-49 years in good health and CMV-seronegative. The CDR3 runs from the conserved cysteine through the conserved F or W. The D gene is left open where the match is weak. Not every row has a clone size; where given, it reads once, few, many or a size class.

D: TRBD1
length: 14
V: TRBV23-1
J: TRBJ2-1
size: few
CDR3: CASRGQGPHNEQFF
DNA: TGCGCCAGCAGGGGACAGGGGCCTCACAATGAGCAGTTCTTC

D: TRBD1
length: 17
V: TRBV7-3
J: TRBJ2-1
size: NA
CDR3: CASSFNAPGTGGNEQFF
DNA: TGTGCCAGCAGCTTCAACGCACCGGGGACAGGGGGCAATGAGCAGTTCTTC

D: NA
length: 14
V: TRBV7-2
J: TRBJ1-2
size: NA
CDR3: CASSLRGRDYGYTF
DNA: TGTGCCAGCAGCTTAAGAGGTCGTGACTATGGCTACACCTTC

D: NA
length: 13
V: TRBV2
J: TRBJ2-3
size: NA
CDR3: CASNEGGTDTQYF
DNA: TGTGCCAGCAATGAGGGGGGGACAGATACGCAGTATTTT

D: NA
length: 14
V: TRBV6-5
J: TRBJ2-3
size: few
CDR3: CASRQQPHTDTQYF
DNA: TGTGCCAGCAGGCAACAACCCCACACAGATACGCAGTATTTT

D: TRBD2
length: 15
V: TRBV28
J: TRBJ2-7
size: few
CDR3: CASSYSSGGSYEQYF
DNA: TGTGCCAGCAGTTACTCTAGCGGGGGGTCCTACGAGCAGTACTTC

D: TRBD2
length: 16
V: TRBV19
J: TRBJ2-3
size: NA
CDR3: CASSISGGGAPDTQYF
DNA: TGTGCCAGTAGTATCAGCGGCGGGGGGGCCCCAGATACGCAGTATTTT

D: NA
length: 14
V: TRBV19
J: TRBJ2-2
size: NA
CDR3: CASSMSGYTGELFF
DNA: TGTGCCAGTAGTATGAGCGGGTACACCGGGGAGCTGTTTTTT

D: TRBD2
length: 14
V: TRBV5-1
J: TRBJ2-7
size: NA
CDR3: CASSLGGGSLEQYF
DNA: TGCGCCAGCAGCTTGGGCGGGGGGTCCCTCGAGCAGTACTTC

D: NA
length: 15
V: TRBV30
J: TRBJ2-7
size: NA
CDR3: CAWSVRQDLSYEQYF
DNA: TGTGCCTGGAGTGTACGACAGGACCTCTCCTACGAGCAGTACTTC

D: NA
length: 15
V: TRBV28
J: TRBJ2-6
size: NA
CDR3: CASSLGTYGANVLTF
DNA: TGTGCCAGCAGTTTAGGGACATACGGGGCCAACGTCCTGACTTTC

D: NA
length: 12
V: TRBV7-9
J: TRBJ2-7
size: NA
CDR3: CASSPQTYEQYF
DNA: TGTGCCAGCAGCCCACAAACCTACGAGCAGTACTTC

D: NA
length: 14
V: TRBV7-9
J: TRBJ2-7
size: once
CDR3: CASSLEAGSYEQYF
DNA: TGTGCCAGCAGCTTAGAGGCAGGTTCCTACGAGCAGTACTTC

D: NA
length: 14
V: TRBV28
J: TRBJ1-5
size: NA
CDR3: CASSLTRADQPQHF
DNA: TGTGCCAGCAGTTTGACGCGGGCGGATCAGCCCCAGCATTTT

D: NA
length: 19
V: TRBV7-9
J: TRBJ1-2
size: NA
CDR3: CSSSLESFRRGAPNYGYTF
DNA: TGTTCCAGCAGCTTAGAAAGCTTTCGCCGGGGGGCGCCAAACTATGGCTACACCTTC

D: TRBD2
length: 15
V: TRBV11-2
J: TRBJ2-3
size: few
CDR3: CASSRGRGATDTQYF
DNA: TGTGCCAGCAGCCGAGGGCGGGGGGCTACAGATACGCAGTATTTT

D: NA
length: 14
V: TRBV11-3
J: TRBJ2-1
size: NA
CDR3: CASSFRGDNNEQFF
DNA: TGTGCCAGCAGCTTCCGCGGGGATAACAATGAGCAGTTCTTC

D: TRBD1
length: 14
V: TRBV19
J: TRBJ1-2
size: few
CDR3: CASSPLTGGYGYTF
DNA: TGTGCCAGTAGCCCACTAACAGGGGGCTATGGCTACACCTTC

D: NA
length: 14
V: TRBV7-2
J: TRBJ2-5
size: NA
CDR3: CASSWATYQETQYF
DNA: TGTGCCAGCAGCTGGGCGACCTACCAAGAGACCCAGTACTTC

D: TRBD1
length: 15
V: TRBV9
J: TRBJ2-7
size: once
CDR3: CASSAGQGRSYEQYF
DNA: TGTGCCAGCAGCGCCGGACAGGGGCGATCCTACGAGCAGTACTTC

D: NA
length: 15
V: TRBV19
J: TRBJ2-3
size: NA
CDR3: CASSINRVGTDTQYF
DNA: TGTGCCAGTAGTATAAACAGGGTAGGCACAGATACGCAGTATTTT

D: TRBD2
length: 14
V: TRBV30
J: TRBJ2-7
size: NA
CDR3: CAWSVSGSSYEQYF
DNA: TGTGCCTGGAGTGTAAGCGGGAGCTCCTACGAGCAGTACTTC

D: NA
length: 13
V: TRBV7-2
J: TRBJ2-5
size: NA
CDR3: CASSSGQQETQYF
DNA: TGTGCCAGCAGCTCCGGACAGCAAGAGACCCAGTACTTC

D: NA
length: 11
V: TRBV6-4
J: TRBJ2-7
size: once
CDR3: CARGCRYEQYF
DNA: TGTGCCCGCGGCTGTCGTTACGAGCAGTACTTC

D: NA
length: 15
V: TRBV21-1
J: TRBJ2-3
size: NA
CDR3: CASSNGTDHTDTQYF
DNA: TGTGCCAGCAGCAATGGCACAGACCACACAGATACGCAGTATTTT

D: TRBD2
length: 14
V: TRBV7-2
J: TRBJ2-3
size: few
CDR3: CASSLVAGPDTQYF
DNA: TGTGCCAGCAGCTTAGTAGCGGGGCCAGATACGCAGTATTTT

D: NA
length: 15
V: TRBV4-2
J: TRBJ2-3
size: NA
CDR3: CASSQGHLNTDTQYF
DNA: TGTGCCAGCAGCCAAGGCCACTTGAACACAGATACGCAGTATTTT

D: TRBD1
length: 14
V: TRBV9
J: TRBJ1-2
size: NA
CDR3: CASSRQGGNYGYTF
DNA: TGTGCCAGCAGCCGACAGGGTGGGAACTATGGCTACACCTTC

D: TRBD2
length: 14
V: TRBV6-6
J: TRBJ2-5
size: NA
CDR3: CATRLAGEVETQYF
DNA: TGTGCCACCAGACTAGCGGGAGAGGTGGAGACCCAGTACTTC

D: TRBD1
length: 16
V: TRBV5-3
J: TRBJ2-1
size: few
CDR3: CARSLLPGQEYNEQFF
DNA: TGTGCCAGAAGCTTACTTCCGGGACAGGAATACAATGAGCAGTTCTTC

D: NA
length: 13
V: TRBV4-3
J: TRBJ2-7
size: NA
CDR3: CASSQGTTGSSLF
DNA: TGCGCCAGCAGCCAAGGTACTACAGGGTCCTCTTTATTC

D: NA
length: 15
V: TRBV19
J: TRBJ1-5
size: NA
CDR3: CASIPHGQGNQPQHF
DNA: TGTGCCAGCATCCCTCACGGGCAGGGGAATCAGCCCCAGCATTTT

D: NA
length: 16
V: TRBV5-6
J: TRBJ1-2
size: once
CDR3: CASSGPPQVGNYGYTF
DNA: TGTGCCAGCAGCGGGCCGCCCCAAGTAGGAAACTATGGCTACACCTTC

D: NA
length: 13
V: TRBV9
J: TRBJ2-1
size: once
CDR3: CASSVDSYNEQFF
DNA: TGTGCCAGCAGCGTAGACAGCTACAATGAGCAGTTCTTC

D: NA
length: 17
V: TRBV7-9
J: TRBJ1-4
size: few
CDR3: CASSLAQGIGANEKLFF
DNA: TGTGCCAGCAGCTTAGCGCAGGGAATTGGTGCTAATGAAAAACTGTTTTTT

D: NA
length: 12
V: TRBV2
J: TRBJ2-2
size: NA
CDR3: CASSAETGELFF
DNA: TGTGCCAGCAGTGCGGAGACCGGGGAGCTGTTTTTT

D: NA
length: 12
V: TRBV6-1
J: TRBJ2-7
size: NA
CDR3: CASSGDFYERYF
DNA: TGTGCCAGCAGTGGGGACTTCTACGAGCGGTACTTC

D: TRBD1
length: 15
V: TRBV10-3
J: TRBJ2-3
size: NA
CDR3: CASTGTGSWGDTQYF
DNA: TGTGCCAGCACCGGGACAGGGTCGTGGGGAGATACGCAGTATTTT

D: NA
length: 14
V: TRBV6-5
J: TRBJ2-1
size: NA
CDR3: CASSEHTDSLGQFF
DNA: TGTGCCAGCAGTGAACACACCGACTCTCTAGGGCAGTTCTTC

D: TRBD2
length: 16
V: TRBV13
J: TRBJ2-2
size: NA
CDR3: CASSPQERETTGELFF
DNA: TGTGCCAGCAGCCCCCAGGAGCGGGAGACGACCGGGGAGCTGTTTTTT

D: TRBD1
length: 13
V: TRBV10-3
J: TRBJ2-5
size: few
CDR3: CAIRDRLEETQYF
DNA: TGTGCCATCAGGGACAGGTTAGAAGAGACCCAGTACTTC

D: NA
length: 15
V: TRBV10-2
J: TRBJ2-5
size: NA
CDR3: CASSDGRLPQETQYF
DNA: TGCGCCAGCAGTGACGGGAGACTACCCCAAGAGACCCAGTACTTC

D: NA
length: 15
V: TRBV6-5
J: TRBJ2-7
size: NA
CDR3: CASSYSLQGSYEQYF
DNA: TGTGCCAGCAGTTACTCGTTGCAGGGCTCCTACGAGCAGTACTTC

D: NA
length: 12
V: TRBV6-5
J: TRBJ1-1
size: NA
CDR3: CASSQQGGGAFF
DNA: TGTGCCAGCAGCCAACAGGGAGGGGGAGCTTTCTTT

D: NA
length: 15
V: TRBV6-6
J: TRBJ2-2
size: few
CDR3: CASSRRDTNTGELFF
DNA: TGTGCCAGCAGTCGCCGGGACACGAACACCGGGGAGCTGTTTTTT

D: TRBD1
length: 19
V: TRBV5-6
J: TRBJ1-6
size: NA
CDR3: CASSFQQGIPLSVSSPLHF
DNA: TGTGCCAGCAGCTTCCAACAGGGGATACCCCTAAGCGTGAGTTCACCCCTCCACTTT

D: TRBD2
length: 15
V: TRBV5-1
J: TRBJ2-1
size: NA
CDR3: CASSPLAERYNEQFF
DNA: TGCGCCAGCAGCCCACTAGCGGAGCGATACAATGAGCAGTTCTTC

D: NA
length: 12
V: TRBV18
J: TRBJ2-1
size: few
CDR3: CASKQGNNEQFF
DNA: TGTGCCAGTAAACAGGGAAACAATGAGCAGTTCTTC

D: NA
length: 13
V: TRBV4-3
J: TRBJ2-5
size: NA
CDR3: CASSQDPGETQYF
DNA: TGCGCCAGCAGCCAAGACCCGGGGGAGACCCAGTACTTC

D: TRBD1
length: 14
V: TRBV6-5
J: TRBJ2-7
size: NA
CDR3: CASKKGQGTYEQYF
DNA: TGTGCCAGCAAAAAAGGACAGGGTACCTACGAGCAGTACTTC

D: TRBD2
length: 18
V: TRBV5-6
J: TRBJ2-5
size: few
CDR3: CASSLLLAGVFVRETQYF
DNA: TGTGCCAGCAGCTTGCTGCTAGCGGGAGTGTTTGTTCGTGAGACCCAGTACTTC